These 17 T cell receptor beta chains share one sample of origin, sequenced in a study of shared clonotypes between healthy human individuals. Method: immunoSEQ multiplex PCR; TCRdb's copy keeps in-frame clones and lacks some. The sample gives over 2 million clones, under 95% of which show up once; 0.37% is in the top ten. The sequencing input was naive CD4+ T cells from PBMCs. Subset meaning: CD45RA+ positively selected. The receptors were sampled from a man younger than 35 in good health. Some clones in this sample may be carry-over from other donors' samples.

The chain couples TRBV7-2 to TRBJ1-5; 9 bases map to TRBD1. Trimming took 5 bases from V and 9 from J; bases not matched to a gene: 11. CDR1 is SGHTA and CDR2 is FQGNSA in the germline V gene. The CDR3 is made up of 15 amino acids. This chain's CDR3 is CASSPQGAQPRPQHF. CDR3 sequence (DNA): TGTGCCAGCAGCCCACAGGGGGCCCAGCCTCGGCCCCAGCATTTT. The variable domain in full, completed from reference TRBV7-2 and TRBJ1-5, reads GAGVSQSPSNKVTEKGKDVELRCDPISGHTALYWYRQSLGQGLEFLIYFQGNSAPDKSGLPSDRFSAERTGGSVSTLTIQRTQQEDSAVYLCASSPQGAQPRPQHFGDGTRLSIL.

The rearrangement joins TRBV14 to TRBJ2-7; D possibly corresponds to TRBD2 (5 bases). The V gene's germline CDR1 is SGHDN and CDR2 FVKESK. This CDR3 comprises 13 residues. V was clipped by 2 bases and J by 6 bases, with 11 bases between them. CDR3 amino acids: CASSQQPRGEQYF. The DNA for the CDR3 is TGTGCCAGCAGCCAACAACCCCGGGGCGAGCAGTACTTC.

V gene TRBV5-4 combines with J gene TRBJ1-1; D gene ambiguous. This CDR3 region has 15 residues. Germline values: CDR1 SGHNT, CDR2 YYREEE (reference sequence). V was cut by 4 bases and J by 0 bases, with 13 bases left in between. The CDR3: CASSPGATLNTEAFF. CDR3 coding DNA: TGTGCCAGCAGCCCAGGAGCGACCTTGAACACTGAAGCTTTCTTT.

This rearrangement joins TRBV12-5 to TRBJ2-1; D unresolved. The CDR3 covers 12 residues. The V and J ends lost 0 bases and 12 bases respectively, with 9 bases between them. Germline V lookup: CDR1 LGHNT, CDR2 FRNRAP. Here the CDR3 DNA reads TGTGCTAGTGGTTTGGTAAACGCCTGGCAGTTCTTC. This codes for CASGLVNAWQFF. The whole variable domain, remainder taken from reference TRBV12-5 and TRBJ2-1, is DARVTQTPRHKVTEMGQEVTMRCQPILGHNTVFWYRQTMMQGLELLAYFRNRAPLDDSGMPKDRFSAEMPDATLATLKIQPSEPRDSAVYFCASGLVNAWQFFGPGTRLTVL.

The rearrangement links TRBV13 to TRBJ2-7; the D gene is possibly TRBD2 (5 bases). V was trimmed by 2 bases and J by 0 bases, leaving 14 bases between them. CDR3 length: 16 residues. Per germline, CDR1 PRHDT and CDR2 FYEKMQ (reference sequence). The CDR3 nucleotides read TGTGCCAGCAGCTTATCCCCGGCTAGCTACTCCTACGAGCAGTACTTC. It specifies CASSLSPASYSYEQYF.

The chain has TRBV4-1 and TRBJ2-1, with a possible D match to TRBD2 (6 bases). This CDR3 has 15 residues. V was cut by 4 bases and J by 10 bases, with 20 bases left in between. The germline V gene encodes CDR1 MGHRA and CDR2 YSYEKL. Written as DNA, the CDR3 is TGCGCCAGCAGCCCCGTGACTTCGACTAGTCGGGAGCAGTTCTTC. It translates to CASSPVTSTSREQFF.

V usage is TRBV4-1 and J usage is TRBJ2-2; D ambiguous. V was pared by 1 base and J by 3 bases, with 9 bases between. The CDR3 extends over 15 amino acids. CDR1 and CDR2 (germline): MGHRA, YSYEKL. The chain's CDR3 is CASSQVVLYTGELFF. CDR3 nucleotide sequence: TGCGCCAGCAGCCAAGTGGTCCTATACACCGGGGAGCTGTTTTTT.

The gene calls are TRBV11-2 and TRBJ1-2; TRBD1 agrees at 8 bases. CDR3 length equals 13 residues. The J segment lost 5 bases and the V segment lost 6 bases, leaving 5 bases of the junction unmatched. Germline loops: CDR1 SGHAT, CDR2 FQNNGV. The CDR3 loop is CASRSDRGYGYTF. The CDR3 DNA is TGTGCCAGCAGATCAGACAGGGGATATGGCTACACCTTC.

The V and J genes are TRBV6-1 and TRBJ2-5, with TRBD1 identical over 8 bases. The germline CDR1 and CDR2 sequences are MNHNS and SASEGT. This CDR3 has 14 residues. Losses at the gene ends were 3 bases for V and 4 bases for J; bases not matched to a gene: 4. The DNA of the CDR3 is TGTGCCAGCAGTGACACAGGGGGGATAGAGACCCAGTACTTC. This translates into CASSDTGGIETQYF.

In the case of this clone: Other nucleotide sequences in the sample specify the same CDR3. The chain couples TRBV18 to TRBJ2-5, with 7 bases matching TRBD1. Germline CDR1 and CDR2: KGHSH and LQKENI. This CDR3 comprises 13 residues. V was clipped by 3 bases and J by 3 bases; unmatched bases: 1. The DNA for the CDR3 is TGTGCCAGCTCACCGGGGACAGAAGAGACCCAGTACTTC. Translating gives CASSPGTEETQYF. The entire variable domain, with the rest obtained from reference TRBV18 and TRBJ2-5, is as follows: NAGVMQNPRHLVRRRGQEARLRCSPMKGHSHVYWYRQLPEEGLKFMVYLQKENIIDESGMPKERFSAEFPKEGPSILRIQQVVRGDSAAYFCASSPGTEETQYFGPGTRLLVL.

This chain joins TRBV10-2 and TRBJ2-5, with a tentative D call TRBD2 (7 bases). Trimming cost V 2 bases and J 4 bases, with 20 bases left between them. The germline V gene encodes CDR1 WSHSY and CDR2 SAAADI. The CDR3 runs to 17 residues. The chain's CDR3 is CASSEGWGTAGAETQYF. Here the CDR3 DNA reads TGCGCCAGCAGTGAGGGGTGGGGGACGGCGGGGGCAGAGACCCAGTACTTC.

V gene TRBV5-4 combines with J gene TRBJ1-4; D is perhaps TRBD1 (6 bases). V lost 4 bases, J lost 7 bases, and 14 bases lay in between. The CDR3 length is 14 residues. Germline CDR1 is SGHNT and CDR2 is YYREEE (reference sequence). As DNA, the CDR3 is TGTGCCAGCAGCCAAGGGGGGCAGGGTGAAAAACTGTTTTTT. As protein: CASSQGGQGEKLFF. Supplemented by reference TRBV5-4 and TRBJ1-4, the full variable domain reads ETGVTQSPTHLIKTRGQQVTLRCSSQSGHNTVSWYQQALGQGPQFIFQYYREEENGRGNFPPRFSGLQFPNYSSELNVNALELDDSALYLCASSQGGQGEKLFFGSGTQLSVL.

The CDR3 coding sequence is TGTGCCAGCAGCTACAACGCGGGAGGGGGAGGAAACGGGGAGCTGTTTTTT. Its translation: CASSYNAGGGGNGELFF. This chain uses TRBV7-9 with TRBJ2-2; 9 bases match TRBD2. J gave up 7 bases and V 4 bases, and 13 bases lay outside the gene matches. Germline V gene data show CDR1 as SEHNR and CDR2 as FQNEAQ (reference sequence). This CDR3 has 17 amino acids.

This clone was counted a single time. The CDR3 reads CASSFPPRGSYEQYF. In nucleotides, the CDR3 is TGTGCCAGCAGTTTCCCTCCCAGGGGATCCTACGAGCAGTACTTC. This chain links TRBV28 with TRBJ2-7, with a tentative D call TRBD1 (6 bases). The CDR3 covers 15 residues. CDR1 and CDR2 from the germline V gene are MDHEN and SYDVKM. V lost 3 bases and J 1 base, leaving 13 bases between the germline ends.

This sequence joins TRBV28 and TRBJ2-2, with D possibly matching TRBD1 (7 bases). This CDR3 spans 17 amino acids. Trimming shortened V by 4 bases and J by 2 bases, and 17 bases separated the two germline ends. Germline V CDR1 and CDR2: MDHEN, SYDVKM. The CDR3: CASSSQGGPLNTGELFF. The CDR3 DNA is TGTGCCAGCAGTTCCCAGGGGGGCCCTCTTAACACCGGGGAGCTGTTTTTT.

The chain carries TRBV19 and TRBJ2-7, with 8 bases fitting TRBD1. This CDR3 region has 13 residues. J gave up 5 bases and V 6 bases, and 6 bases lay outside the gene matches. Germline CDR1 and CDR2: LNHDA and SQIVND (reference sequence). Here the CDR3 reads CASRSWTGNEQYF. DNA of the CDR3: TGTGCCAGTAGGAGCTGGACAGGGAACGAGCAGTACTTC.

The chain couples TRBV27 to TRBJ2-2, with D hard to call. V was pared by 6 bases and J by 0 bases, with 5 bases between. This CDR3 is 13 amino acids long. Germline CDR1 MNHEY, CDR2 SMNVEV (reference sequence). The CDR3 DNA reads TGTGCCAGCAGGACACCGAACACCGGGGAGCTGTTTTTT. Amino acids: CASRTPNTGELFF.